Presented here are 8 T cell receptor beta chains from one specimen sequenced in a study of blood T cell repertoires in COVID-19. The table came from immunoSEQ multiplex PCR; TCRdb's copy has only in-frame clones and leaves some out. The sample contains approximately 310,000 clones, roughly 85% of which appear only once. The specimen sequenced was PBMCs or T cells enriched from blood (not recorded which). The receptor source for this set is a man aged 30 to 39 who had recovered from COVID-19.

The gene calls are TRBV5-4 and TRBJ1-4; 9 bases line up with TRBD1. Trimming at V came to 0 bases and at J to 7 bases, leaving 7 bases not matched to a gene. The CDR3 length is 16 residues. The germline V gene encodes CDR1 SGHNT and CDR2 YYREEE (reference sequence). The CDR3 loop reads CASSLAGGTGSEKLFF. The CDR3 DNA reads as TGTGCCAGCAGCTTGGCCGGGGGGACAGGGTCTGAAAAACTGTTTTTT.

The chain has TRBV5-1 and TRBJ2-2; D is ambiguous. The CDR3 length is 14 residues. Germline V gives CDR1 SGHRS, CDR2 YFSETQ. V lost 0 bases and J lost 3, with 6 bases in between. The CDR3 reads CASSLGHDTGELFF. The CDR3 DNA reads TGCGCCAGCAGCTTGGGACATGACACCGGGGAGCTGTTTTTT.

The J gene is TRBJ1-1, the V gene TRBV29-1; 11 bases match TRBD1. Germline trimming cut 3 bases from V and 10 bases from J; bases unmatched to any gene: 13. The length of the CDR3 is 15 residues. From germline, CDR1 is SQVTM and CDR2 ANQGSEA. The CDR3 loop reads CSVEDRGRRLGGAFF. The DNA of the CDR3 is TGCAGCGTTGAGGACAGGGGGCGAAGGCTCGGGGGAGCTTTCTTT. Using reference TRBV29-1 and TRBJ1-1 for the parts outside the CDR3, the full variable domain is SAVISQKPSRDICQRGTSLTIQCQVDSQVTMMFWYRQQPGQSLTLIATANQGSEATYESGFVIDKFPISRPNLTFSTLTVSNMSPEDSSIYLCSVEDRGRRLGGAFFGQGTRLTVV.

The chain uses TRBV6-5 and TRBJ1-2, with 7 bases matching TRBD1. V lost 8 bases, J lost 8 bases, and 8 bases stayed unmatched. Per the germline V gene, CDR1 is MNHEY and CDR2 is SVGAGI. This CDR3 has 12 residues. The CDR3 sequence: CASHTGDGGYTF. The CDR3 coding sequence is TGTGCCAGCCATACAGGGGATGGAGGCTACACCTTC.

This clone was observed once. The J gene is TRBJ2-7, the V gene TRBV6-4, with 7 bases aligning to TRBD1. The CDR3 runs to 14 residues. Trimming at V came to 6 bases and at J to 3 bases, leaving 8 bases not matched to a gene. From germline, CDR1 is MRHNA and CDR2 SNTAGT. CDR3 bases: TGTGCCAGCAGCCCCGGGACAGCCATCTACGAGCAGTACTTC. Translated, it gives CASSPGTAIYEQYF.

This clone was seen just once. The V gene is TRBV29-1, the J gene TRBJ1-2; D is possibly TRBD1 (6 bases). Trimming pared 7 bases from V and 8 bases from J, leaving 14 bases between. The CDR3 covers 11 residues. The germline CDR1 and CDR2 sequences are SQVTM and ANQGSEA. The CDR3 bases are TGCAGCGCTTCAGGGGTGTGGGGCTACACCTTC. Its protein is CSASGVWGYTF.

The chain combines TRBV5-8 with TRBJ2-7; TRBD1 aligns across 10 bases. The CDR3 is 14 amino acids. Germline trimming cut 5 bases from V and 6 bases from J; bases unmatched to any gene: 8. CDR1 and CDR2 from the germline V gene are SGHTS and YDEGEE. CDR3 protein: CASRPGTGDPEQYF. The CDR3 DNA reads TGTGCCAGCAGACCCGGGACAGGGGATCCCGAGCAGTACTTC.

The chain links TRBV7-9 to TRBJ2-7; D ambiguous. Germline lookup yields CDR1 SEHNR and CDR2 FQNEAQ (reference sequence). With 3 bases removed from V and 3 bases from J, the gap between germline ends came to 18 bases. CDR3 size: 16 residues. CDR3 sequence (DNA): TGTGCCAGCAGCTTGGGTGGCGGTGCTAAAGACTACGAGCAGTACTTC. Translating gives CASSLGGGAKDYEQYF.